This T cell receptor (beta chain) is from a study of cytomegalovirus exposure and HLA in healthy donors. Findings and caveats of the study: Some segments of the V type, notably TRBV6-2 and TRBV6-3, were excluded as indistinguishable.

Researchers ran the PCR with 60 Vbeta and 13 Jbeta primers. The method was immunoSEQ multiplex PCR; TCRdb's version includes in-frame clones alone and lacks a portion of them. Of 110,000 or so clones in the sample, about 79% were seen once. The CDR3 sequence is 16 residues long. CDR1 is SGHVS, CDR2 FQNEAQ, per germline. Trimming took 5 bases from V and 3 from J; bases not matched to a gene: 6. Of note for this clone: Its antigen is undetermined.

The sequence was collected from a young woman in good health and CMV-seronegative. This sequence joins TRBV7-8 and TRBJ2-6; TRBD1 matches 8 bases. The material sequenced was PBMCs. The CDR3 coding sequence is TGTGCCAGCAGCGACTCAGGGGGCGGTGGGGCCAACGTCCTGACTTTC. It is translated as CASSDSGGGGANVLTF.